What follows describes a single T cell receptor beta chain. The antigen remains unidentified. The data derive from a study of neoadjuvant anti-PD-1 for oral cavity cancer. Broader study findings: PBMC Gini-index clonality exceeded responders' in non-responders post-nivolumab.

Method: immunoSEQ multiplex PCR; TCRdb's copy keeps in-frame clones and lacks some. The sample records fewer than 20,000 clones, 55% to 65% being singletons. The patients had HPV-negative, locally advanced oral cavity squamous cell carcinoma. The source material was PBMCs, sampled before nivolumab (anti-PD-1) treatment. The receptor was isolated from a person aged 35-79 years with oral cavity squamous cell carcinoma.

The CDR3 sequence is CASSLSGGRETQYF. CDR3 DNA sequence: TGTGCCAGCAGCTTGTCGGGGGGCCGAGAGACCCAGTACTTC. This chain uses TRBV5-6 with TRBJ2-5, with a weak D call TRBD2 (7 bases). The CDR3 length is 14 residues. V was shortened by 1 base and J by 4 bases, with 11 bases between the two germline ends. Germline-derived CDR1 and CDR2 are SGHDT and YYEEEE.